The next 4 T cell receptor beta chains were all read from a single sample in a study of T-cell reconstitution after alpha-beta-depleted transplantation in children. Researchers prepared the TCRbeta library using unique molecular identifiers, the study reports. One entry per CDR3 protein results from TCRdb running MiXCR on the PCR reads. The sample has approximately 650,000 distinct CDR3 sequences, about 12% seen once; the top ten hold 0.79%. Specimen: PBMCs, collected before TCRalphabeta/CD19-depleted stem cell transplant. These receptors were collected from a girl aged 2-10 years with congenital amegakaryocytic thrombocytopenia, due to receive a stem cell transplant.

J is TRBJ1-1 and V is TRBV11-2; 7 bases are a match to TRBD1. After removal of 2 bases from V and 5 bases from J, the junction contained 11 bases not matched to a gene. CDR1 is SGHAT, CDR2 FQNNGV, per germline. CDR3 size: 16 residues. The CDR3, as DNA: TGTGCCAGCAGCTTACGAGGGGAGACAGGGAGTACTGAAGCTTTCTTT. The encoded protein is CASSLRGETGSTEAFF.

This clonotype was counted ten times or more. The chain couples TRBV12-3 or TRBV12-4 to TRBJ2-1; TRBD2 matches 10 bases. With 5 bases clipped from V and 0 bases from J, the junction kept 4 bases outside the gene matches. There are 16 residues in the CDR3. The CDR3 DNA sequence: TGTGCCAGCAGTGGACTAGCGGCTAGCTCCTACAATGAGCAGTTCTTC. Encoded protein: CASSGLAASSYNEQFF.

This clonotype was recorded a few times. The chain couples TRBV20-1 to TRBJ2-1, with TRBD2 as a possible D gene (6 bases). CDR1 is DFQATT and CDR2 is SNEGSKA in the germline V gene (reference sequence). V gave up 4 bases and J gave up 5 bases, with 15 bases separating them. The CDR3 is made up of 14 amino acids. The CDR3 spells CSAIPREWDNEQFF. In DNA, the CDR3 is TGCAGTGCTATCCCCCGGGAGTGGGACAATGAGCAGTTCTTC.

In its sample, this clonotype was seen many times. The chain joins TRBV9 to TRBJ2-7, with 9 bases fitting TRBD2. In germline, CDR1 is SGDLS, CDR2 YYNGEE. The trim removed 3 bases at V and 3 bases at J, leaving 1 base unmatched. This CDR3 contains 13 residues. The chain's CDR3 is CASSATSGYEQYF. CDR3 nucleotides: TGTGCCAGCAGCGCGACTAGCGGCTACGAGCAGTACTTC. Complete variable domain (other parts from reference TRBV9 and TRBJ2-7): DSGVTQTPKHLITATGQRVTLRCSPRSGDLSVYWYQQSLDQGLQFLIQYYNGEERAKGNILERFSAQQFPDLHSELNLSSLELGDSALYFCASSATSGYEQYFGPGTRLTVT.